The source of this T cell receptor beta chain is a study of blood T cell repertoires in COVID-19 (dated by TCRdb to 2018 to 2021). Broadly, across the study: Collaborator samples came from the United States, Italy and Spain and covered acute and convalescent phases of COVID-19. The material from the prospective study consisted of cDNA or gDNA derived from T cells, B-cell-depleted T cells, or PBMCs. Subjects who had been exposed to COVID-19, were actively infected with it, or had recovered from it provided the deeply sampled blood TCRbeta repertoires that made up the dataset. A freely available public database, intended as a resource for researchers studying the immune response to SARS-CoV-2, is where the repertoires were released. The samples were drawn from the first 160 participants of the ongoing ImmuneRACE study and from over 950 subjects provided by 6 global collaborators. A de-identified subject ID, COVID-19 status, age in years and sex were almost always included in the sample metadata. Where available, HLA class I and class II types were obtained from metadata supplied by the sample provider rather than from assay-based typing.

The collaborating institutions used their own protocols to collect whole blood in K2EDTA tubes. For TCRbeta analysis, collaborators shipped samples as frozen whole blood, isolated PBMCs, or DNA extracted from either of those sample types. Study-wide findings and limitations: The quantity of clinical and demographic metadata differed by source and by participant and was supplied without curation.

The CDR3 holds 14 amino acids from the cysteine to the phenylalanine. CDR3 DNA is the only sequence kept; it has 42 bases, read in frame from the first base. According to the germline V gene, CDR1 reads SGHTA and CDR2 reads FQGNSA. V loses 3 bases of germline sequence and J loses 3 bases, and the interval between the two ends is 9 bases. As to this clone: Its antigen specificity is not known. No clone much larger than this one lies a single base away; base qualities are absent.

The immunoSEQ Assay, a bias-controlled multiplex PCR, was used to amplify TCRbeta CDR3 regions from genomic DNA. Under the source paper's analysis protocol: Nucleated cell counts per sample were estimated from amplification of reference gene primers within the assay. Sequence reads were collapsed and filtered to measure the absolute abundance of every unique TCRbeta CDR3 rearrangement. For each sample, productive Simpson clonality was calculated as the square root of Simpson's diversity index over productive rearrangements. This immuneACCESS table, as held by TCRdb, lists in-frame sequences with V and J called but not all clones. Of the missing ones, under half trace to an unresolved V gene in checked studies; the others have no known cause. Clone size and V and J calls were adopted from that table, with D and trimming inferred from the DNA. For this sample there are around 56,000 clones; 91% appear just once. The top ten hold about 7.3% of the sample.

The chain uses TRBV7-2 and TRBJ2-1, with TRBD2 perhaps the D gene, on 6 matching bases. The TCR originated in a woman aged 60-75 years with active or convalescent COVID-19. The sample consisted of peripheral blood. The CDR3 sequence is CASSFRRGYNEQFF. The DNA sequence reads TGTGCCAGCAGCTTTCGGCGGGGCTACAATGAGCAGTTCTTC.